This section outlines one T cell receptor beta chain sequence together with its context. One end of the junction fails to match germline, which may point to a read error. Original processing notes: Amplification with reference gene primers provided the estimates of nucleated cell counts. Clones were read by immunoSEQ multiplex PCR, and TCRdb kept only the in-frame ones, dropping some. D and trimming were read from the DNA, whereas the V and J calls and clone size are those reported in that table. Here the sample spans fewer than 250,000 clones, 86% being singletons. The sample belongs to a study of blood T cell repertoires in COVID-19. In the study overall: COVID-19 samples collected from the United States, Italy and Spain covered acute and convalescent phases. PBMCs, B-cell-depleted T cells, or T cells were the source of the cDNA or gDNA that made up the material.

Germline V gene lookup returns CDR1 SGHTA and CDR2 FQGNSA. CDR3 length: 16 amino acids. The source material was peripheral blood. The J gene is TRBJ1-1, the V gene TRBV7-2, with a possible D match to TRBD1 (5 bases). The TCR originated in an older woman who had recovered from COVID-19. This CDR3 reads CASRLASRQLNTEAFF. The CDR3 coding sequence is TGTGCCAGCAGATTAGCTTCTCGACAGCTGAACACTGAAGCTTTCTTT.